One and the same sample provided the 21 T cell receptor beta chains below, sequenced in a study of neurological immune-mediated disorders. TCRdb passed the 5' RACE reads through MiXCR, listing each CDR3 protein once. The data show some 55,000 distinct CDR3 sequences, with 7% to 10% seen just once and 1.9% held by the top ten. Time point: longitudinal time-point 3. Material for sequencing was PBMCs. Receptors originate from a woman aged 40-49 years in good health.

This clonotype has a count of ten or more. The V call is TRBV7-9, the J call TRBJ1-1; 10 bases line up with TRBD1. The CDR3 contains 15 residues. With V trimmed by 1 base and J by 5 bases, 4 bases remained unmatched. CDR1 is SEHNR and CDR2 is FQNEAQ in the germline V gene (reference sequence). CDR3 sequence (DNA): TGTGCCAGCAGCTTAGGACAGGGGGCAGGGACTGAAGCTTTCTTT. It yields the protein CASSLGQGAGTEAFF.

Only a few counts were recorded for this clonotype. The chain uses TRBV7-2 and TRBJ2-2, with TRBD1 identical over 9 bases. The CDR3 is 16 amino acids. The germline gives CDR1 SGHTA, CDR2 FQGNSA. The ends lost 1 base at V and 3 bases at J; junction bases unmatched: 3. The DNA for the CDR3 is TGTGCCAGCAGCTTAGACAGGGGGCGCGACACCGGGGAGCTGTTTTTT. This codes for CASSLDRGRDTGELFF.

This clonotype was recorded many times. The rearrangement links TRBV4-3 to TRBJ1-2, with D uncertain. Germline V gene sequence: CDR1 LGHNA, CDR2 YSLEER. The CDR3 runs to 14 residues. V lost 0 bases to trimming and J lost 4 bases, with 9 bases between them. The CDR3 sequence is CASSQDQGIYGYTF. CDR3 in DNA: TGCGCCAGCAGCCAAGACCAAGGTATCTATGGCTACACCTTC.

This clonotype was observed once. The chain carries TRBV9 and TRBJ2-7; possibly TRBD1 for D (7 bases). Germline V lookup: CDR1 SGDLS, CDR2 YYNGEE. The CDR3 runs 15 residues. Trimming removed 4 bases at V and 6 bases at J, with 20 bases between. The CDR3 spells CASSSGGTDAREQYF. CDR3 nucleotide sequence: TGTGCCAGCAGCTCAGGGGGGACGGACGCCCGCGAGCAGTACTTC.

This clonotype appeared a few times. V and J are TRBV9 and TRBJ2-3; 8 bases are a match to TRBD2. Trimming at V came to 3 bases and at J to 6 bases, leaving 9 bases not matched to a gene. The CDR3 is 15 amino acids. Germline V CDR1 and CDR2: SGDLS, YYNGEE. CDR3 DNA sequence: TGTGCCAGCAGCGAAAGGAAGCGGGGGTTGGATACGCAGTATTTT. It codes for CASSERKRGLDTQYF.

This clonotype was seen more than once but under ten times. The chain is built from TRBV2 and TRBJ2-5; TRBD2 is a possible D gene (5 bases). This CDR3 region has 13 residues. Germline loops: CDR1 SNHLY, CDR2 FYNNEI. The ends were cut back, 6 bases at V and 5 bases at J, with 13 bases in the middle. For the CDR3, the DNA is TGTGCCAGCAGGGCTAGCCCGGTGGAGACCCAGTACTTC. Its protein product is CASRASPVETQYF.

In regard to this clonotype: Being one base from a much bigger clone, this may be a read error. The rearrangement uses TRBV5-1 and TRBJ1-4; the D is unclear. This CDR3 region has 15 residues. Germline V CDR1 and CDR2: SGHRS, YFSETQ. The DNA of the CDR3 is TGCGCCAGCAGCCTCGGGCCGCTCGGGAATGAAAAACAGTTTTTT. This codes for CASSLGPLGNEKQFF.

V usage is TRBV20-1 and J usage is TRBJ2-3; no clear D. The CDR3 is 14 amino acids. The V gene lost 4 bases and the J gene lost 8 bases, with 19 bases spanning the gap. Germline V CDR1 and CDR2: DFQATT, SNEGSKA (reference sequence). CDR3 protein: CSANKLVLDVTQYF. CDR3 DNA sequence: TGCAGTGCTAATAAGCTAGTACTCGATGTTACGCAGTATTTT.

In its sample, this clonotype was seen many times. The chain has TRBV7-7 and TRBJ1-3, with a tentative D call TRBD1 (5 bases). The germline CDR1 and CDR2 sequences are SSHAT and FNYEAQ (reference sequence). This CDR3 comprises 16 residues. V lost 3 bases and J 0 bases, leaving 12 bases between the germline ends. The CDR3 loop is CASSFRDSLSGNTIYF. The CDR3 DNA is TGTGCCAGCAGCTTCAGAGACAGCCTCTCTGGAAACACCATATATTTT.

This clonotype was seen at least ten times. This rearrangement joins TRBV5-1 to TRBJ1-1, with D unresolved. Between the trimmed V and J ends, which lost 4 bases and 0 bases, there was a span of 7 bases. Germline assignment: CDR1 SGHRS and CDR2 YFSETQ. CDR3 length equals 13 residues. CDR3 DNA: TGCGCCAGCAGCGGAATGGTGAACACTGAAGCTTTCTTT. Protein: CASSGMVNTEAFF.

By proportion, this clonotype is medium-sized. The V gene is TRBV7-2, the J gene TRBJ2-3; D gene unclear. V was clipped by 8 bases and J by 0 bases, with 6 bases between them. The germline CDR1 and CDR2 sequences are SGHTA and FQGNSA. The CDR3 covers 12 residues. CDR3 loop: CASGVSTDTQYF. The CDR3 nucleotides are TGTGCCAGCGGGGTTAGCACAGATACGCAGTATTTT.

This clonotype has ten or more counts. The CDR3 here is CASSLGGRANEQFF. CDR3 DNA sequence: TGTGCCAGCAGTTTAGGCGGGAGGGCCAATGAGCAGTTCTTC. The chain links TRBV12-3 or TRBV12-4 to TRBJ2-1, with 9 bases matching TRBD2. This CDR3 region has 14 residues. V shed 1 base and J 6 bases; nucleotides not matched to a gene: 1.

This clonotype was seen many times. The chain couples TRBV20-1 to TRBJ1-6, with D possibly being TRBD1 (6 bases). Germline CDR1 and CDR2: DFQATT and SNEGSKA (reference sequence). The CDR3 covers 15 residues. V lost 3 bases and J lost 14, with 23 bases in between. CDR3 amino acids: CSARDSSRRNSALHF. CDR3 nucleotide sequence: TGCAGTGCTAGGGACAGCTCCCGCCGGAATTCGGCCCTCCACTTT.

V gene TRBV6-6 combines with J gene TRBJ2-5; TRBD1 aligns across 9 bases. The CDR3 loop spans 17 amino acids. CDR1 and CDR2 from the germline V gene are MNHNY and SVGAGI (reference sequence). Germline trimming cut 6 bases from V and 4 bases from J; bases unmatched to any gene: 15. The CDR3 spells CASRIGGQGLIGETQYF. DNA of the CDR3: TGTGCCAGCAGGATCGGGGGACAGGGCCTTATCGGAGAGACCCAGTACTTC.

This clonotype was seen many times. The chain carries TRBV7-2 and TRBJ1-2; D call uncertain. There are 15 residues in the CDR3. In germline, CDR1 is SGHTA, CDR2 FQGNSA. V was clipped by 3 bases and J by 0 bases, with 11 bases between them. The CDR3 nucleotides read TGTGCCAGCAGCTTCCAGGCTTCCACTAACTATGGCTACACCTTC. Protein: CASSFQASTNYGYTF. Variable domain in full (rest from reference TRBV7-2 and TRBJ1-2): GAGVSQSPSNKVTEKGKDVELRCDPISGHTALYWYRQSLGQGLEFLIYFQGNSAPDKSGLPSDRFSAERTGGSVSTLTIQRTQQEDSAVYLCASSFQASTNYGYTFGSGTRLTVV.

In regard to this clonotype: Since a much larger clone is just one base distant, this may be a read error. V is TRBV5-1 and J is TRBJ1-1; unclear D gene. CDR3 size: 16 residues. Germline V gives CDR1 SGHRS, CDR2 YFSETQ. Trimming shortened V by 0 bases and J by 5 bases, and 17 bases separated the two germline ends. In DNA form, the CDR3 reads TGCGCCAGCAGCTTGGGTACAGCGGGCGCGGGGACTGAAGCTTTCTTT. Its protein is CASSLGTAGAGTEAFF.

This clonotype was observed at least ten times. The rearrangement uses TRBV6-2 or TRBV6-3 and TRBJ2-5; TRBD1 might be the D (5 bases). Trimming shortened V by 0 bases and J by 2 bases, and 13 bases separated the two germline ends. The CDR3 runs 16 residues. CDR1 is MNHEY and CDR2 is SVGEGT in the germline V gene. The CDR3 reads CASSYSIGHFQETQYF. The CDR3 region has the DNA TGTGCCAGCAGTTACTCAATAGGACATTTTCAAGAGACCCAGTACTTC.

This clonotype has a handful of counts. The genes are TRBV7-2 and TRBJ2-2, with D perhaps matching TRBD2 (5 bases). Germline V gene data show CDR1 as SGHTA and CDR2 as FQGNSA. The germline V and J ends were trimmed by 2 bases and 3 bases, with 13 bases remaining between them. CDR3 length equals 16 residues. This CDR3 is CASSLPSIRDTGELFF. In nucleotides, the CDR3 is TGTGCCAGCAGCTTACCTAGCATCCGAGACACCGGGGAGCTGTTTTTT.

The genes are TRBV25-1 and TRBJ1-3; tentatively, D is TRBD1 (5 bases). The CDR3 totals 14 residues. Germline-derived CDR1 and CDR2 are MGHDK and SYGVNS. The V gene lost 3 bases and the J gene lost 1 base, with 7 bases spanning the gap. CDR3: CASSDGGSGNTIYF. CDR3 bases: TGTGCCAGCAGTGATGGGGGTTCTGGAAACACCATATATTTT.

A remark on this clonotype: Being one base from a much bigger clone, this may be a read error. The chain links TRBV27 to TRBJ1-5; D unclear. The CDR3 has 13 residues. Per germline, CDR1 MNHEY and CDR2 SMNVEV (reference sequence). The CDR3 coding sequence is TGTGTCAGCAGCCCGGGTAGGGATCAGCCCCAGCATTTT. This encodes CVSSPGRDQPQHF.

The chain recombines TRBV27 with TRBJ2-1; D unclear. In germline, CDR1 is MNHEY, CDR2 SMNVEV (reference sequence). The CDR3 extends over 12 amino acids. V lost 8 bases and J lost 8, with 13 bases in between. The CDR3 reads CASVSEFDEQFF. The CDR3 DNA sequence: TGTGCCAGCGTATCGGAGTTCGATGAGCAGTTCTTC.